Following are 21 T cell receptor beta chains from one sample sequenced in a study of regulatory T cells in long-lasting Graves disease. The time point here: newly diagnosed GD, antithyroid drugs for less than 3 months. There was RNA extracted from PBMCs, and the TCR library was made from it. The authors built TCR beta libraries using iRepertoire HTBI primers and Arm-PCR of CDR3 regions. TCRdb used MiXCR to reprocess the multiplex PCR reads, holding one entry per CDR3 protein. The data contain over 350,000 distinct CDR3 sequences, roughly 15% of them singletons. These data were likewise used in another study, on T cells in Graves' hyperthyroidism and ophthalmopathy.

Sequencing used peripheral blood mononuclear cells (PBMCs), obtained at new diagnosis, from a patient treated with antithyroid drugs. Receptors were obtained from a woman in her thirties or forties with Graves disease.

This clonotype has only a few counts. The CDR3 here is CASSRAGGWAEQFF. CDR3 coding DNA: TGTGCCAGCAGTCGAGCCGGGGGATGGGCTGAGCAGTTCTTC. This sequence joins TRBV7-8 and TRBJ2-1, with a tentative D call TRBD2 (6 bases). Deletions cut 6 bases from V and 9 bases from J, with 18 bases between. Germline V gene sequence: CDR1 SGHVS, CDR2 FQNEAQ. The CDR3 runs to 14 residues.

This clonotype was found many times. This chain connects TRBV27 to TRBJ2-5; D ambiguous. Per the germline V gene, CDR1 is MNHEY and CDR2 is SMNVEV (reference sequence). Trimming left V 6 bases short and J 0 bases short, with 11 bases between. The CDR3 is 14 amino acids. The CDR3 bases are TGTGCCAGCAGAGCCGGTCAGTACCAAGAGACCCAGTACTTC. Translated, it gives CASRAGQYQETQYF.

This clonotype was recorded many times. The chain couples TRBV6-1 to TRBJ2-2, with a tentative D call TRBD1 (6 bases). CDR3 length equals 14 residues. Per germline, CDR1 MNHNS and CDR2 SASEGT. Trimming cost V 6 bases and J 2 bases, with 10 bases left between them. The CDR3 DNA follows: TGTGCCAGCAGGCCGGGACACAACACCGGGGAGCTGTTTTTT. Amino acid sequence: CASRPGHNTGELFF.

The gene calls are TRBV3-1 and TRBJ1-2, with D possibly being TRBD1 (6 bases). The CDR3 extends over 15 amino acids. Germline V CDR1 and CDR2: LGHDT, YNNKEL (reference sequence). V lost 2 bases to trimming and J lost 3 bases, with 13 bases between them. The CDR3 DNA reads TGTGCCAGCAGCCAATCCTCCAGGACAGACTATGGCTACACCTTC. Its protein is CASSQSSRTDYGYTF.

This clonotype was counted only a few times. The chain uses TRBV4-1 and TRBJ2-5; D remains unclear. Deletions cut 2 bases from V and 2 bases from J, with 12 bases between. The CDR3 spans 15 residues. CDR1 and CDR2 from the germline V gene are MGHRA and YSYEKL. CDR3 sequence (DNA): TGCGCCAGCAGCCAAACCCAGACACAACAAGAGACCCAGTACTTC. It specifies CASSQTQTQQETQYF.

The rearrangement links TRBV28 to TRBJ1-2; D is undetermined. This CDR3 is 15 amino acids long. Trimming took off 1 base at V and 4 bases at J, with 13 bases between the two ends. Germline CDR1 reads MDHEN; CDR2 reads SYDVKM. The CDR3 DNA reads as TGTGCCAGCAGTTTATTTAGCGGGGATGTCTATGGCTACACCTTC. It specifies CASSLFSGDVYGYTF.

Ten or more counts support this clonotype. The CDR3 spells CASSWGLGYEQYF. The CDR3, as DNA: TGTGCCAGCAGTTGGGGACTGGGCTACGAGCAGTACTTC. The gene calls are TRBV27 and TRBJ2-7; possibly TRBD2 for D (6 bases). Germline values: CDR1 MNHEY, CDR2 SMNVEV (reference sequence). The CDR3 runs 13 residues. V lost 4 bases to trimming and J lost 3 bases, with 10 bases between them.

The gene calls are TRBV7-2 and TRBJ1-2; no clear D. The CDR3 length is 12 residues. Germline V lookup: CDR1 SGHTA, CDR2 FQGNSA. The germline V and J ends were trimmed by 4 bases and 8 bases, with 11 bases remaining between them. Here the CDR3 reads CASSSTKGGYTF. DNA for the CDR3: TGTGCCAGCAGCTCGACTAAAGGGGGCTACACCTTC.

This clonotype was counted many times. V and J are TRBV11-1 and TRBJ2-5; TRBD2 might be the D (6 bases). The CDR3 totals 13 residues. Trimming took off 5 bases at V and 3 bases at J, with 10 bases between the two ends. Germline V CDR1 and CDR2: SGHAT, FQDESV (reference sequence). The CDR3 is CASSLRTKETQYF. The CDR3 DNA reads TGTGCCAGCAGCCTCCGGACTAAAGAGACCCAGTACTTC.

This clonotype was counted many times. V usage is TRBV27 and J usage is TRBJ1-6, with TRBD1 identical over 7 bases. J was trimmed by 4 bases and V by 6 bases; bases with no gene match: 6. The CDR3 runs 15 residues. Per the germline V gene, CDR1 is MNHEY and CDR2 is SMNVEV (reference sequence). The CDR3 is CASRGRDSYNSPLHF. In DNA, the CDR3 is TGTGCCAGCAGGGGGCGGGACAGTTATAATTCACCCCTCCACTTT.

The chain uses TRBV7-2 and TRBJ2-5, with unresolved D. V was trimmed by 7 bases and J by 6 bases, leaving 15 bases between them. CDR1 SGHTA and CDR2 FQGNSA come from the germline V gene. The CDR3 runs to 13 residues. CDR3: CASTAAPEQTQYF. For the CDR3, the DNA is TGTGCCAGCACGGCCGCCCCTGAGCAGACCCAGTACTTC.

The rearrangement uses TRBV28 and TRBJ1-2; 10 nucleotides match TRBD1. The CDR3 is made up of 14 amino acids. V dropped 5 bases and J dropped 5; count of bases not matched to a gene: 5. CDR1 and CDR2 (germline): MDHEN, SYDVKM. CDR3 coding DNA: TGTGCCAGCAGTGGGGGACAGGGGAGGTATGGCTACACCTTC. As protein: CASSGGQGRYGYTF.

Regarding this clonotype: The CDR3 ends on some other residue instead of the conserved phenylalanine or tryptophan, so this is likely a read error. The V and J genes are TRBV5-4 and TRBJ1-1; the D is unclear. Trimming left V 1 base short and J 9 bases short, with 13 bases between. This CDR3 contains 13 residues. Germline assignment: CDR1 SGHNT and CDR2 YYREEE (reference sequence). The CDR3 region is CASSLPPGDQAFL. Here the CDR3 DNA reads TGTGCCAGCAGCTTGCCTCCGGGAGATCAAGCTTTCCTT.

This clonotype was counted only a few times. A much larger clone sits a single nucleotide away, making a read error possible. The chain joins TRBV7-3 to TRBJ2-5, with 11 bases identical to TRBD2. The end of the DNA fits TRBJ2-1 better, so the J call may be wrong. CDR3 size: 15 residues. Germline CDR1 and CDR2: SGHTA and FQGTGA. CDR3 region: CAGSLTSGSYNEQFF. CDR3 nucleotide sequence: TGTGCCGGCAGCTTAACTAGCGGGAGTTACAATGAGCAGTTCTTC.

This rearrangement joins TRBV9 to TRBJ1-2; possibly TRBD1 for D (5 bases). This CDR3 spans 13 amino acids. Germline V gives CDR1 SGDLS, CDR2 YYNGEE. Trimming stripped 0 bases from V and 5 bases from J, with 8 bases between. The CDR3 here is CASSVGTPYGYTF. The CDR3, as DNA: TGTGCCAGCAGCGTAGGGACACCGTATGGCTACACCTTC. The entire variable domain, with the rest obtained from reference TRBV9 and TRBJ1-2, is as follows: DSGVTQTPKHLITATGQRVTLRCSPRSGDLSVYWYQQSLDQGLQFLIQYYNGEERAKGNILERFSAQQFPDLHSELNLSSLELGDSALYFCASSVGTPYGYTFGSGTRLTVV.

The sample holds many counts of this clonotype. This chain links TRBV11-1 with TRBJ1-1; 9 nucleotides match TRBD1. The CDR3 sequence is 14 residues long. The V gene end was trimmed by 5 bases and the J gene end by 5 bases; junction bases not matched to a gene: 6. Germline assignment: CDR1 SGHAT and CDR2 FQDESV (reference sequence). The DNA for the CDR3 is TGTGCCAGCAGCCGGGGACAGGGTGGAACTGAAGCTTTCTTT. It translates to CASSRGQGGTEAFF.

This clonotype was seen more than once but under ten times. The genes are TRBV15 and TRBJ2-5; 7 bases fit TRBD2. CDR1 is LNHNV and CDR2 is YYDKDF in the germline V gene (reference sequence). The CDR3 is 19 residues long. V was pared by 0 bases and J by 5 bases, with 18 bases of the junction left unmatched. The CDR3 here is CATSRDGPPFGTNGETQYF. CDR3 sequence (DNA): TGTGCCACCAGCAGAGATGGACCACCCTTTGGGACTAACGGGGAGACCCAGTACTTC.

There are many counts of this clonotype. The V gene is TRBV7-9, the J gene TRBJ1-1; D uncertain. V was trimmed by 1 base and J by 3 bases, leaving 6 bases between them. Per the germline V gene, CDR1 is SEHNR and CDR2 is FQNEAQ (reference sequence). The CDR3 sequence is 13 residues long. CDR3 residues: CASSLVWDTEAFF. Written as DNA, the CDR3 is TGTGCCAGCAGCTTAGTATGGGACACTGAAGCTTTCTTT.

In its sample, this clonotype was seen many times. The DNA of the CDR3 is TGTGCCAGCAGTTTCTCAGACTCCTATAATTCACCCCTCCACTTT. Protein: CASSFSDSYNSPLHF. This chain links TRBV28 with TRBJ1-6; no definite D call. This CDR3 contains 15 residues. The germline V and J ends were trimmed by 3 bases and 0 bases, with 6 bases remaining between them. Germline CDR1 is MDHEN and CDR2 is SYDVKM.

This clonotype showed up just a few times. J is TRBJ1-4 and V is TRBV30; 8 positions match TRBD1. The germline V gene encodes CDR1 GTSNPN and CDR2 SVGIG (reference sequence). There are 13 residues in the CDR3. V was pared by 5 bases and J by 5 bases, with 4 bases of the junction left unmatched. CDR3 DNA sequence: TGTGCCTGGGGGGACAGGTGGAATGAAAAACTGTTTTTT. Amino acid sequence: CAWGDRWNEKLFF.

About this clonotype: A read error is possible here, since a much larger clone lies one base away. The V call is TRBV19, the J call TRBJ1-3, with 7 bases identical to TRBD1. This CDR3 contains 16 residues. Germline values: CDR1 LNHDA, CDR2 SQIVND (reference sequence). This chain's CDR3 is CASSPWDSSSGNTTYF. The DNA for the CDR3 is TGTGCCAGTAGTCCCTGGGACAGTTCGTCGGGAAACACCACATATTTT.